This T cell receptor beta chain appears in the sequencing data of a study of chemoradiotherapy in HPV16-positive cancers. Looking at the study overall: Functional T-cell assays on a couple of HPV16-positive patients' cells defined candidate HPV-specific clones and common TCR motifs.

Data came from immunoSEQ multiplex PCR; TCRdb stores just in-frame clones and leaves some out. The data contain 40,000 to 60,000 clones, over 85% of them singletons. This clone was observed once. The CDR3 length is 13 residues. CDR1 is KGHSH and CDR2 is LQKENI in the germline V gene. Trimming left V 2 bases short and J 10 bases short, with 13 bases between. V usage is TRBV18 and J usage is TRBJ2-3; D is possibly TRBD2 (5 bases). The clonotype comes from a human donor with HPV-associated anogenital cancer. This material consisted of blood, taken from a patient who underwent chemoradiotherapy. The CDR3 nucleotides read TGTGCCAGCTCACCAGCTGGGCTGGAGGCGCAGTATTTT. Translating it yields CASSPAGLEAQYF. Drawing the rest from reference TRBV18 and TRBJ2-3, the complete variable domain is NAGVMQNPRHLVRRRGQEARLRCSPMKGHSHVYWYRQLPEEGLKFMVYLQKENIIDESGMPKERFSAEFPKEGPSILRIQQVVRGDSAAYFCASSPAGLEAQYFGPGTRLTVL.